This TCR beta chain was documented in a study of blood T cell repertoires in COVID-19. Overall study context: From the United States, Italy and Spain came samples of acute and convalescent COVID-19. T cells, B-cell-depleted T cells, or PBMCs provided the cDNA or gDNA that served as material.

Authors' processing steps: Reference gene primer amplification gave estimated nucleated cell counts. Profiled with immunoSEQ multiplex PCR; TCRdb holds only in-frame clones, not every one. V and J calls and clone size follow that table, whereas D and trimming were derived from the DNA. This sample has 150,000 to 200,000 clones, with 70% to 85% found just once. Looked up from germline, CDR1 is SGDLS and CDR2 is YYNGEE. The CDR3 totals 18 residues. Trimming took 3 bases from V and 5 from J; bases not matched to a gene: 15. The rearrangement uses TRBV9 and TRBJ1-4, with TRBD1 identical over 8 bases. Input material: peripheral blood. The receptor was derived from a woman older than 75 with acute or convalescent COVID-19. The CDR3 protein is CASSADPSGGRSNEKLFF. CDR3 in DNA: TGTGCCAGCAGCGCAGACCCATCAGGGGGCAGGTCGAATGAAAAACTGTTTTTT.